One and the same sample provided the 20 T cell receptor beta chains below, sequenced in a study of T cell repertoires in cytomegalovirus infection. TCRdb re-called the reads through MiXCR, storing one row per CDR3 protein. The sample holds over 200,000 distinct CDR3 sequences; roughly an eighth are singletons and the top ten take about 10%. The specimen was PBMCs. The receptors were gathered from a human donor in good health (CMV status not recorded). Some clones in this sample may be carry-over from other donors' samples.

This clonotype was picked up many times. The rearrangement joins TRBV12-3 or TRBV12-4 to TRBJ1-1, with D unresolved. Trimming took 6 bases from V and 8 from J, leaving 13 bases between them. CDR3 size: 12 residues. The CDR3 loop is CASSLNLLEAFF. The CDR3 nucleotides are TGTGCCAGCAGCCTTAATTTGCTCGAAGCTTTCTTT.

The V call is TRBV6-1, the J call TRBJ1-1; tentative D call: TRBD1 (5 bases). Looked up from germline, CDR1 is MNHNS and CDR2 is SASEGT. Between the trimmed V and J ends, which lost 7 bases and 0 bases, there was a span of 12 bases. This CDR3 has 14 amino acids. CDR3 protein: CASKGRLVNTEAFF. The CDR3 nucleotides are TGTGCCAGCAAGGGGAGGTTGGTGAACACTGAAGCTTTCTTT.

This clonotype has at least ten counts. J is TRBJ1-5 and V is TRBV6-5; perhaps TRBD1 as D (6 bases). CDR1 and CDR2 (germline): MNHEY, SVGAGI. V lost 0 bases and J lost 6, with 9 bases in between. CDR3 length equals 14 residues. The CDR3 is CASSYSGASQPQHF. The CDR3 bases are TGTGCCAGCAGTTACTCGGGGGCGAGTCAGCCCCAGCATTTT.

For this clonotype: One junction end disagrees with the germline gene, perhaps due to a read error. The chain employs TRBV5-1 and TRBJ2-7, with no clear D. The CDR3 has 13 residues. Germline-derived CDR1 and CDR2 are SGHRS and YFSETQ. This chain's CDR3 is CASSPEGLYELYF. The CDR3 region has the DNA TGCGCCAGCAGCCCGGAAGGCTTATACGAGCTGTACTTC.

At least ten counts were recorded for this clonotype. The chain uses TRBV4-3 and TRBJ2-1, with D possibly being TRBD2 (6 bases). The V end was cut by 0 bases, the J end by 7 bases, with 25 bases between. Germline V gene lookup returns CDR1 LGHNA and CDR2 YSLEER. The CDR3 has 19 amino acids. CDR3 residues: CASSQEGSYGGGTSNEQFF. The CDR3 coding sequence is TGCGCCAGCAGCCAAGAGGGAAGTTACGGGGGAGGAACATCTAATGAGCAGTTCTTC.

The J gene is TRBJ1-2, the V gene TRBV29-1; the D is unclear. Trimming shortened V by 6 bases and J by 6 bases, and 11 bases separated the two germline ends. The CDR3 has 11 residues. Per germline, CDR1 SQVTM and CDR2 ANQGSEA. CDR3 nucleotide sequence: TGCAGCGTCGAATGGGCAGATGGCTACACCTTC. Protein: CSVEWADGYTF. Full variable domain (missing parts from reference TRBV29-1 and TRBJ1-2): SAVISQKPSRDICQRGTSLTIQCQVDSQVTMMFWYRQQPGQSLTLIATANQGSEATYESGFVIDKFPISRPNLTFSTLTVSNMSPEDSSIYLCSVEWADGYTFGSGTRLTVV.

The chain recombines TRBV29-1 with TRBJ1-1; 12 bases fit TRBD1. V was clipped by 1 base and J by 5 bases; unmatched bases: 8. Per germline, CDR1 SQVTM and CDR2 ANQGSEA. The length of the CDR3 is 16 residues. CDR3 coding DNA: TGCAGCGTTGAAGCCAGGGACAGGGGGCGCGGGACTGAAGCTTTCTTT. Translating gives CSVEARDRGRGTEAFF.

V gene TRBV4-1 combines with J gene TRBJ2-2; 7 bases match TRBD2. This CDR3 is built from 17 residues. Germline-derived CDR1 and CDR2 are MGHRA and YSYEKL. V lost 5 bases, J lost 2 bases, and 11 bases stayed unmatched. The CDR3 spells CASSTLTSSYNTGELFF. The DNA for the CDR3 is TGCGCCAGCAGCACCCTGACTAGCTCATATAACACCGGGGAGCTGTTTTTT.

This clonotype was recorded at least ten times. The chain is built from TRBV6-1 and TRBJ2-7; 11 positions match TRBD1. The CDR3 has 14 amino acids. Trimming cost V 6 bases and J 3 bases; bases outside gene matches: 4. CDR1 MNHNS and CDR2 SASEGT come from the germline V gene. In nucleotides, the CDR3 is TGTGCCAGCAGGACGGGACAGGGGGTCTACGAGCAGTACGTC. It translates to CASRTGQGVYEQYV.

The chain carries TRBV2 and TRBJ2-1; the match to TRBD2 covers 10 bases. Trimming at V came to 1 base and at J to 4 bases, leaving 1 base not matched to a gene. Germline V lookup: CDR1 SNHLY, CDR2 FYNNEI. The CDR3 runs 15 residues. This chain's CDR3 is CASSEGLAGYNEQFF. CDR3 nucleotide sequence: TGTGCCAGCAGTGAAGGACTAGCGGGTTACAATGAGCAGTTCTTC.

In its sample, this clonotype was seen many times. The CDR3 DNA is TGCGCCAGCAGCCCGGGGGCGTACACCGGGGAGCTGTTTTTT. It yields the protein CASSPGAYTGELFF. V gene TRBV4-1 combines with J gene TRBJ2-2; tentatively, D is TRBD1 or TRBD2 (6 bases each). Trimming removed 4 bases at V and 3 bases at J, with 9 bases between. This CDR3 comprises 14 residues. Germline V lookup: CDR1 MGHRA, CDR2 YSYEKL.

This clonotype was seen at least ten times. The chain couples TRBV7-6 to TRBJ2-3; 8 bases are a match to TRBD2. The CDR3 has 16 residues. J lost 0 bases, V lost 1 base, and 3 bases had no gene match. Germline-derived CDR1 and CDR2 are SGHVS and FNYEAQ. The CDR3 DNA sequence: TGTGCCAGCAGCTTAGAACTAGCGGCCAGCACAGATACGCAGTATTTT. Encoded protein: CASSLELAASTDTQYF.

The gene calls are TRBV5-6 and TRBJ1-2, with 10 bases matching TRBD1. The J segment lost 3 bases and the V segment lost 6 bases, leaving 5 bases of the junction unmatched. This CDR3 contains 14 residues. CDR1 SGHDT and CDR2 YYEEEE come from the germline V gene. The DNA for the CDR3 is TGTGCCAGCACCGGGGACAGGGGCGACTATGGCTACACCTTC. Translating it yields CASTGDRGDYGYTF.

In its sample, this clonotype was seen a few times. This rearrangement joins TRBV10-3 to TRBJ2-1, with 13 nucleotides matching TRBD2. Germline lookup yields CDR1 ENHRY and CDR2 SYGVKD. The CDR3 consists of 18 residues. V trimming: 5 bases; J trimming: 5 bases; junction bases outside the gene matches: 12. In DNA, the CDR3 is TGTGCCATCAGTCCGGGACTAGCGGGATGGGCCCTTAACAATGAGCAGTTCTTC. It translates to CAISPGLAGWALNNEQFF.

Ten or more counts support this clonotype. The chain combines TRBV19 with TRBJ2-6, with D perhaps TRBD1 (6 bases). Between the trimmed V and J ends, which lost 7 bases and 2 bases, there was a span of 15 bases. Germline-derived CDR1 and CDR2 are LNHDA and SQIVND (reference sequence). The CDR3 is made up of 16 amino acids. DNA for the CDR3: TGTGCCAGTACCGAAATAGGGACAACTGGGGCCAACGTCCTGACTTTC. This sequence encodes CASTEIGTTGANVLTF.

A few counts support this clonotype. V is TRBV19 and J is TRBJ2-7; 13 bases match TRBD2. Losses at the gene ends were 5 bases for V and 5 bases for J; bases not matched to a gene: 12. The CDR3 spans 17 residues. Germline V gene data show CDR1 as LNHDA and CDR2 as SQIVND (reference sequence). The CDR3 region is CASSPGLAGVLPNEQYF. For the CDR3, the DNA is TGTGCCAGTAGTCCCGGACTAGCGGGAGTTCTTCCCAACGAGCAGTACTTC.

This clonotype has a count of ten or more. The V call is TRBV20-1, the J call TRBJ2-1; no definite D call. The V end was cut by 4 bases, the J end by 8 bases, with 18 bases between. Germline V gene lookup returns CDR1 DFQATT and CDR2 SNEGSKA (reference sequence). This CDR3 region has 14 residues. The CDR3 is CSAISPNTRDEQFF. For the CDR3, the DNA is TGCAGTGCTATCTCCCCCAATACTCGCGATGAGCAGTTCTTC.

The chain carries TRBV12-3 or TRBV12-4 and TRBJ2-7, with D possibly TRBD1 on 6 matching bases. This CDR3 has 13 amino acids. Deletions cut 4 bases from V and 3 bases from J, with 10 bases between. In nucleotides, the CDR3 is TGTGCCAGCAGTTCGCAGGGGCGCTACGAGCAGTACTTC. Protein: CASSSQGRYEQYF.

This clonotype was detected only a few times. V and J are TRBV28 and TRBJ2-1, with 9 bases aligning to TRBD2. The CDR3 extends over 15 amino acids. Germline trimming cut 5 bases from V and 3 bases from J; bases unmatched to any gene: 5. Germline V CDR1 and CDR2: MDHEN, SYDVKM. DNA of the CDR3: TGTGCCAGCAGTACGAGCGGGAGGTACTACAATGAGCAGTTCTTC. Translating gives CASSTSGRYYNEQFF.

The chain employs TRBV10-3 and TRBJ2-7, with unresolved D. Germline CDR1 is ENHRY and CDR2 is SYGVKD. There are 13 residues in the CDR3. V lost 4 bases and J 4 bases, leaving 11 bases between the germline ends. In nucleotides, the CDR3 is TGTGCCATCAGTGCCGGTCCACCGTACGAGCAGTACTTC. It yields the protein CAISAGPPYEQYF.